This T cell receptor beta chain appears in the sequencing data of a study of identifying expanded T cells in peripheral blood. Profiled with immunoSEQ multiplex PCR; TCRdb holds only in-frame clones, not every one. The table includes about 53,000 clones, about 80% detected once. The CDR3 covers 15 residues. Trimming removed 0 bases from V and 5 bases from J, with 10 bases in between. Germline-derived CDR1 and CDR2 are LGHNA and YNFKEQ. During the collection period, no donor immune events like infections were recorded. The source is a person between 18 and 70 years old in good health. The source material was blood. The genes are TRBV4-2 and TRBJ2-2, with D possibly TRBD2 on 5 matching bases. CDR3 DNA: TGTGCCAGCAGCCAAGACGGGAAGGAAACCGGGGAGCTGTTTTTT. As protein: CASSQDGKETGELFF.